The present entry profiles one T cell receptor beta chain with its context. The data stem from a study of blood T cell repertoires in COVID-19. Trimming took off 3 bases at V and 6 bases at J, with 15 bases between the two ends. CDR1 is SGHAT and CDR2 is FQNNGV in the germline V gene. The CDR3 is 15 residues long. The data were produced by immunoSEQ multiplex PCR, yet TCRdb's version contains in-frame clones alone and is incomplete. The data contain some 370,000 clones, 85% to 90% of them singletons. The sequencing sample was made of peripheral blood. V gene TRBV11-2 combines with J gene TRBJ2-1; D is perhaps TRBD2 (6 bases). This clonotype was sampled from a man aged 18 to 30 with active or convalescent COVID-19. CDR3 sequence reads: CASSFPGTPGNEQFF. The DNA for the CDR3 is TGTGCCAGCAGCTTTCCCGGGACTCCCGGCAATGAGCAGTTCTTC.